This T cell receptor (beta chain) was identified in a study of cytomegalovirus exposure and HLA in healthy donors. Study as a whole: In a later analysis, it was reported that the approximately 110 validation repertoires had been produced on the same platform as the 700 or so repertoires belonging to the first cohort. General study points: In vitro experiments confirmed that three CMV-associated chains were specific for CMV antigens. For cytomegalovirus status, the classifier reportedly gave diagnoses with high specificity and sensitivity. Subsequent analysis revealed that first-cohort TCR clusters tended to co-occur in the 100 to 150 validation repertoires.

For this clone: Its antigen is currently unknown.

This CDR3 spans 13 amino acids. Looked up from germline, CDR1 is SQVTM and CDR2 is ANQGSEA. With 5 bases clipped from V and 2 bases from J, the junction kept 5 bases outside the gene matches. Method: immunoSEQ multiplex PCR; TCRdb's copy keeps in-frame clones and lacks some. The sample comprises roughly 180,000 clones, roughly 86% of which are singletons, and around 7.2% rests with the top ten. The specimen sequenced was PBMCs. This clonotype was obtained from a man aged 30-40 years in good health and CMV-seropositive. This chain uses TRBV29-1 with TRBJ1-1, with 7 bases matching TRBD1. In DNA form, the CDR3 reads TGCAGCGTTATCAGGGGGGGTAACACTGAAGCTTTCTTT. This encodes CSVIRGGNTEAFF.